The rows below give T cell receptor beta chains drawn from one sample of a study of type 1 regulatory T cells. TCRdb reanalysed the reads using MiXCR and keeps one entry per CDR3 protein. The table records about 71,000 distinct CDR3 sequences, around 20% of them present only once. Antigen specificity for these receptors is unknown. The sample taken for sequencing was cultured type 1 regulatory T (Tr1) cells, either the whole culture or a sorted fraction (not recorded which). The origin of the receptors is a human donor in good health. Both conserved end residues are trimmed from each CDR3. Fields, in order: V gene, J gene, CDR3 protein.

v_call: TRBV6-1
j_call: TRBJ2-5
cdr3_aa: AIGTPQETQY

v_call: TRBV6-1
j_call: TRBJ1-6
cdr3_aa: ASSFRDGTNSPLH

v_call: TRBV24-1
j_call: TRBJ1-5
cdr3_aa: ATSGGMGNQPQH

v_call: TRBV28
j_call: TRBJ2-1
cdr3_aa: ASSLGWVSSYNEQF

v_call: TRBV29-1
j_call: TRBJ2-3
cdr3_aa: SVQRGGDTQY

v_call: TRBV2
j_call: TRBJ2-7
cdr3_aa: ASSVQGGDYEQY

v_call: TRBV27
j_call: TRBJ2-3
cdr3_aa: ASSPFTGQDTQY

v_call: TRBV4-2
j_call: TRBJ1-6
cdr3_aa: ASSQEARSSYNSPLH

v_call: TRBV6-5
j_call: TRBJ2-3
cdr3_aa: ASSRQDTQY

v_call: TRBV20-1
j_call: TRBJ1-1
cdr3_aa: SARGERGLNTEAF

v_call: TRBV10-3
j_call: TRBJ1-2
cdr3_aa: AISDLGKNYGYT

v_call: TRBV20-1
j_call: TRBJ2-5
cdr3_aa: SATAGGRQETQY

v_call: TRBV6-5
j_call: TRBJ2-7
cdr3_aa: ASSYSGAVTSNEQY

v_call: TRBV7-2
j_call: TRBJ2-7
cdr3_aa: ASSFDSQPFYEQY

v_call: TRBV10-3
j_call: TRBJ2-3
cdr3_aa: AIRLAGGGDTQY

v_call: TRBV7-8
j_call: TRBJ2-5
cdr3_aa: ASSLAGSQETQY

v_call: TRBV15
j_call: TRBJ2-2
cdr3_aa: ATRRGLDTGELF

v_call: TRBV7-2
j_call: TRBJ2-7
cdr3_aa: ASRPSGAYEQY

v_call: TRBV6-5
j_call: TRBJ1-1
cdr3_aa: ASRYDRGNTEAF

v_call: TRBV5-4
j_call: TRBJ2-3
cdr3_aa: ASSLLGTGLEDTQY

v_call: TRBV10-3
j_call: TRBJ2-1
cdr3_aa: AISLTGLGDEQF